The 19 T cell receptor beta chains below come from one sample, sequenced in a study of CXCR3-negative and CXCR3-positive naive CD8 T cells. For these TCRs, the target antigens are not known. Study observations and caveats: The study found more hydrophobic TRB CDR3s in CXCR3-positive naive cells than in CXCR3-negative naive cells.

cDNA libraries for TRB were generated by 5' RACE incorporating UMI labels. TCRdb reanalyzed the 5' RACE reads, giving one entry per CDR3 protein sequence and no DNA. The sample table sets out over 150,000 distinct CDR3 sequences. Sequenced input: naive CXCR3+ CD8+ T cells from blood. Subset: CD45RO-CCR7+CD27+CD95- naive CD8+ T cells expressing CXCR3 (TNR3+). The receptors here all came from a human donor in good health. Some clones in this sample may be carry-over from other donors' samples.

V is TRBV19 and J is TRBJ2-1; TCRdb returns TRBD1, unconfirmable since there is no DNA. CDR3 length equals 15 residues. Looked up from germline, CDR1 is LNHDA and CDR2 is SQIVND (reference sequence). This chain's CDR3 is CASSIEVEPGDEQFF.

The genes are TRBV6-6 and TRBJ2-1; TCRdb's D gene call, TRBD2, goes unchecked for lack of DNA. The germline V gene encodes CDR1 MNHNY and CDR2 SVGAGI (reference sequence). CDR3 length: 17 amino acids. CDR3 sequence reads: CASSYSIAGGLYNEQFF.

CDR3 residues: CASSDSTTASEETQYF. The chain uses TRBV4-2 and TRBJ2-5; absent DNA, TCRdb's TRBD1 call cannot be checked. There are 16 residues in the CDR3. Germline CDR1 LGHNA, CDR2 YNFKEQ.

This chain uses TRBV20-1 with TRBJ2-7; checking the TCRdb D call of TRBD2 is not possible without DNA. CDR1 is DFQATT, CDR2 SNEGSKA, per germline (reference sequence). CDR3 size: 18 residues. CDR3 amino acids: CSARDVNLWDFVSYEQYF.

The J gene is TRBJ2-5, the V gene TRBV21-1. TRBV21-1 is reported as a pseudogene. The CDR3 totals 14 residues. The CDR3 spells CASSNEWGWETQYF.

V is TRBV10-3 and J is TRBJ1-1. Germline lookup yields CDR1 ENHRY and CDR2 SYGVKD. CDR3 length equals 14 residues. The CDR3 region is CAISESTVWHEGFF.

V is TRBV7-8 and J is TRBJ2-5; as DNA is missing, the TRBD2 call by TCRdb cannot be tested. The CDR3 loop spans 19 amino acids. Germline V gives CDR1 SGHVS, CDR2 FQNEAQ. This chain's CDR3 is CASSSPAGTSGSYQETQYF.

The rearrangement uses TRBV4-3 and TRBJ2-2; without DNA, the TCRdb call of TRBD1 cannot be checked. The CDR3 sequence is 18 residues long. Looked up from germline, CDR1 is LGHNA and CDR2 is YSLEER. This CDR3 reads CASSQEQWGALNTGELFF.

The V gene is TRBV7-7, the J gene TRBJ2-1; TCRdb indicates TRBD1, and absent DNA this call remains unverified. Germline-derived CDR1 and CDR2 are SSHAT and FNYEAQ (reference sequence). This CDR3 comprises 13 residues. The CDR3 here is CASSPPGVGEQFF.

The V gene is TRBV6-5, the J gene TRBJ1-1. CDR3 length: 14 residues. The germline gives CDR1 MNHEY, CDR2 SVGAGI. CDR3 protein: CASSYARTNTEAFF.

CDR3 sequence: CASSPWTGWDQPQHF. The V call is TRBV5-1, the J call TRBJ1-5; the D gene TCRdb calls, TRBD1, cannot be checked with no DNA. CDR1 is SGHRS and CDR2 is YFSETQ in the germline V gene. The CDR3 length is 15 residues.

CDR3: CASSQVAQLYNEQFF. This chain joins TRBV3-1 and TRBJ2-1; the TCRdb D gene call, TRBD1, has no DNA to confirm it. The CDR3 consists of 15 residues. Per germline, CDR1 LGHDT and CDR2 YNNKEL (reference sequence).

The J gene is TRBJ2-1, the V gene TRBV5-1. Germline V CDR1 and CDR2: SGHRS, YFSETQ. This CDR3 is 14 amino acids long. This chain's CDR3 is CASSLDGPHNEQFF.

CDR3 region: CASSGGRGIYNEQFF. The chain is built from TRBV6-2 or TRBV6-3 and TRBJ2-1; the TCRdb D gene call, TRBD2, has no DNA to confirm it. CDR1 is MNHEY, CDR2 SVGEGT, per germline. The CDR3 spans 15 residues.

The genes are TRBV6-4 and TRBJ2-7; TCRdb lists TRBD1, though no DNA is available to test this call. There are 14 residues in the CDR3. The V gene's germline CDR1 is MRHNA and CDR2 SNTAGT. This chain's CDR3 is CAPKRDRSFWEQYF.

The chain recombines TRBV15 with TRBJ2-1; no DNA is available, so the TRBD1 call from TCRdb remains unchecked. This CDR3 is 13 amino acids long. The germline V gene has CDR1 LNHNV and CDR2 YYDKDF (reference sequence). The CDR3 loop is CATSRDRGNEQFF.

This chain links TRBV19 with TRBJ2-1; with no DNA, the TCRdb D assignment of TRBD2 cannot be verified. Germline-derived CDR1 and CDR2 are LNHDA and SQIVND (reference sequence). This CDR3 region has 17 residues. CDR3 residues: CASSPYWRAVSYNEQFF.

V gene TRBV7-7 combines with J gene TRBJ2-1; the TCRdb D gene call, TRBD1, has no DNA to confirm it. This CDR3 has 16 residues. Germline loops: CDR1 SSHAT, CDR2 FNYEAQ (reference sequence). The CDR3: CASSLRWGGPGNEQFF.

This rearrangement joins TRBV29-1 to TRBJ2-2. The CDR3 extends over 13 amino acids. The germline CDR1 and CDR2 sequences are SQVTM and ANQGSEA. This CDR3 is CSAVSANTGELFF.